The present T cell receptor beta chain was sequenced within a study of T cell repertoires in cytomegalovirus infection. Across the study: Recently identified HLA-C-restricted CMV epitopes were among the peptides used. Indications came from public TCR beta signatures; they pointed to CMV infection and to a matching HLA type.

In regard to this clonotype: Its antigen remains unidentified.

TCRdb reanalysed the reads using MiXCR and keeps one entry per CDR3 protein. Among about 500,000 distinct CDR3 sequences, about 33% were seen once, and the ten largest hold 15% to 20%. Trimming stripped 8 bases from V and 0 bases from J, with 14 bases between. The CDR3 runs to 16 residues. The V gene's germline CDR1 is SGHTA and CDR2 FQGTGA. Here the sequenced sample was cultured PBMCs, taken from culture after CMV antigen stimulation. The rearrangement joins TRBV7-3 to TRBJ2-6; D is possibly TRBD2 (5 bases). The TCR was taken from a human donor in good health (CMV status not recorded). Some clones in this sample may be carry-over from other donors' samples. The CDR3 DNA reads TGTGCCAGCGGCGGGCCCCTCCCCTCTGGGGCCAACGTCCTGACTTTC. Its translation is CASGGPLPSGANVLTF. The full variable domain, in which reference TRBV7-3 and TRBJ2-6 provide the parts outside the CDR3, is GAGVSQTPSNKVTEKGKYVELRCDPISGHTALYWYRQSLGQGPEFLIYFQGTGAADDSGLPNDRFFAVRPEGSVSTLKIQRTERGDSAVYLCASGGPLPSGANVLTFGAGSRLTVL.